Each of the 21 T cell receptor beta chains below was sequenced from the same sample in a study of T cells after somatic rescue of genetic block. Repertoires were generated with immunoSEQ multiplex PCR, while TCRdb's copy carries only in-frame clones and drops some. The table includes about 110,000 clones, around nine tenths detected once. Source material: peripheral blood mononuclear cells (PBMCs). The receptors were sampled from a woman between 18 and 29 years old.

The CDR3 coding sequence is TGTGCCAGCAGGGCCGGGACAGGGCTCAGCAATCAGCCCCAGCATTTT. Translating gives CASRAGTGLSNQPQHF. J is TRBJ1-5 and V is TRBV7-2, with TRBD1 matching over 9 bases. The CDR3 covers 16 residues. V gave up 6 bases and J gave up 1 base; unmatched junction bases: 7. CDR1 and CDR2 from the germline V gene are SGHTA and FQGNSA.

The chain employs TRBV29-1 and TRBJ2-1, with 11 bases aligning to TRBD1. The germline V gene encodes CDR1 SQVTM and CDR2 ANQGSEA. This CDR3 region has 14 residues. V lost 5 bases to trimming and J lost 2 bases; unmatched junction nucleotides: 2. The CDR3 sequence is CSVLGQGAYNEQFF. The CDR3 nucleotides read TGCAGCGTTCTGGGACAGGGGGCCTACAATGAGCAGTTCTTC.

V and J are TRBV5-1 and TRBJ2-1; D gene ambiguous. This CDR3 comprises 14 residues. The V end lost 1 base, the J end lost 4 bases, and 9 bases lay between the germline ends. Germline V gene data show CDR1 as SGHRS and CDR2 as YFSETQ. The CDR3 DNA reads as TGCGCCAGCAGCTTGACACTAAGTTACAATGAGCAGTTCTTC. It encodes CASSLTLSYNEQFF.

The rearrangement uses TRBV30 and TRBJ1-2; D gene uncertain. The CDR3 sequence is 13 residues long. V was shortened by 1 base and J by 8 bases, with 14 bases between the two germline ends. The germline V gene has CDR1 GTSNPN and CDR2 SVGIG (reference sequence). Here the CDR3 DNA reads TGTGCCTGGAGTGAGGAGGGAAATTTGGGCTACACCTTC. It translates to CAWSEEGNLGYTF.

The chain joins TRBV18 to TRBJ1-1; 9 nucleotides align to TRBD1. Trimming took 3 bases from V and 0 from J; bases not matched to a gene: 11. The germline CDR1 and CDR2 sequences are KGHSH and LQKENI. This CDR3 contains 18 residues. The CDR3 DNA reads TGTGCCAGCTCACCTTTCGTTGGGACAGGGTATGTGAACACTGAAGCTTTCTTT. This sequence encodes CASSPFVGTGYVNTEAFF.

The J gene is TRBJ2-7, the V gene TRBV6-5; D is perhaps TRBD2 (6 bases). Germline CDR1 is MNHEY and CDR2 is SVGAGI. V dropped 0 bases and J dropped 9 bases, with 18 bases sitting between them. The CDR3 runs 15 residues. The CDR3 DNA reads as TGTGCCAGCAGTTACTCGGGACTCGGAGGCGCCGTGCAGTACTTC. Protein sequence: CASSYSGLGGAVQYF.

The chain has TRBV11-3 and TRBJ2-7; no definite D call. Deletions cut 1 base from V and 3 bases from J, with 7 bases between. The germline V gene encodes CDR1 SGHNT and CDR2 YENEEA. There are 13 residues in the CDR3. CDR3 sequence (DNA): TGTGCCAGCAGCTTAGGACCAGGCTACGAGCAGTACTTC. Protein sequence: CASSLGPGYEQYF.

The rearrangement uses TRBV18 and TRBJ1-2; unclear D gene. Germline lookup yields CDR1 KGHSH and CDR2 LQKENI. The V end was cut by 2 bases, the J end by 4 bases, with 14 bases between. This CDR3 contains 15 residues. CDR3 sequence reads: CASSPGSSPIYGYTF. CDR3 coding DNA: TGTGCCAGCTCACCAGGAAGTTCCCCAATCTATGGCTACACCTTC. Filled out from reference TRBV18 and TRBJ1-2, the complete variable domain reads NAGVMQNPRHLVRRRGQEARLRCSPMKGHSHVYWYRQLPEEGLKFMVYLQKENIIDESGMPKERFSAEFPKEGPSILRIQQVVRGDSAAYFCASSPGSSPIYGYTFGSGTRLTVV.

The V gene is TRBV4-2, the J gene TRBJ1-6; no clear D gene. Trimming stripped 4 bases from V and 7 bases from J, with 8 bases between. CDR3 length: 13 amino acids. Germline CDR1 is LGHNA and CDR2 is YNFKEQ. CDR3: CASSPGPNSPLHF. CDR3 nucleotide sequence: TGTGCCAGCAGCCCAGGACCGAATTCACCCCTCCACTTT.

The chain employs TRBV5-1 and TRBJ2-7; D is possibly TRBD2 (6 bases). The length of the CDR3 is 14 residues. Germline V CDR1 and CDR2: SGHRS, YFSETQ. V lost 4 bases and J 0 bases, leaving 11 bases between the germline ends. CDR3 amino acids: CASSGEVPSYEQYF. The DNA of the CDR3 is TGCGCCAGCAGCGGGGAGGTGCCCTCCTACGAGCAGTACTTC.

The sample holds one count of this clone. The chain combines TRBV2 with TRBJ1-2; weak D call: TRBD1 (5 bases). Trimming took off 6 bases at V and 6 bases at J, with 14 bases between the two ends. Looked up from germline, CDR1 is SNHLY and CDR2 is FYNNEI. The CDR3 is 13 residues long. CDR3 in DNA: TGTGCCAGCAGCGTCCCAGTAGGGGATGGCTACACCTTC. This codes for CASSVPVGDGYTF.

The chain joins TRBV30 to TRBJ2-5; the match to TRBD1 covers 9 bases. The junction had 9 bases not matched to a gene; V was cut back by 8 bases and J by 5 bases. The V gene's germline CDR1 is GTSNPN and CDR2 SVGIG (reference sequence). The CDR3 is 13 residues long. In DNA form, the CDR3 reads TGTGCCGCAGAACAGGGGGCCGGGGAGACCCAGTACTTC. This translates into CAAEQGAGETQYF.

This clone was counted between two and nine times. CDR3 DNA: TGTGCCAGCAGCCCCACCGGGACAGTGAACACTGAAGCTTTCTTT. Translating gives CASSPTGTVNTEAFF. The chain couples TRBV14 to TRBJ1-1; 7 positions match TRBD1. The CDR3 extends over 15 amino acids. V shed 4 bases and J 0 bases; nucleotides not matched to a gene: 5. CDR1 and CDR2 from the germline V gene are SGHDN and FVKESK.

The rearrangement joins TRBV18 to TRBJ2-7; 9 nucleotides agree with TRBD1. The CDR3 is made up of 16 amino acids. Germline V gene lookup returns CDR1 KGHSH and CDR2 LQKENI. Germline trimming cut 3 bases from V and 1 base from J; bases unmatched to any gene: 7. The chain's CDR3 is CASSPLGTGTSYEQYF. The CDR3 DNA reads TGTGCCAGCTCACCTCTTGGGACAGGGACATCCTACGAGCAGTACTTC.

This rearrangement joins TRBV10-1 to TRBJ1-1; the D gene is possibly TRBD1 (5 bases). The CDR3 runs to 17 residues. V was pared by 0 bases and J by 1 base, with 15 bases between. Germline values: CDR1 WNHNN, CDR2 SYGVQD (reference sequence). Here the CDR3 reads CASSESRRASGNTEAFF. DNA of the CDR3: TGCGCCAGCAGTGAGTCGCGCAGGGCGAGTGGGAACACTGAAGCTTTCTTT.

The rearrangement links TRBV7-8 to TRBJ2-5; 10 bases map to TRBD1. The CDR3 covers 15 residues. V lost 3 bases, J lost 2 bases, and 3 bases stayed unmatched. In germline, CDR1 is SGHVS, CDR2 FQNEAQ. CDR3 amino acids: CASSLDRGYQETQYF. The CDR3 DNA is TGTGCCAGCAGCTTGGACAGGGGGTATCAAGAGACCCAGTACTTC.

The chain employs TRBV10-3 and TRBJ1-4; 12 bases agree with TRBD1. V lost 0 bases to trimming and J lost 7 bases; unmatched junction nucleotides: 6. The CDR3 loop spans 17 amino acids. Germline V gene sequence: CDR1 ENHRY, CDR2 SYGVKD. In DNA form, the CDR3 reads TGTGCCATCAGTGAGTCGGGACAGGGGGCCGGAGTTGAAAAACTGTTTTTT. It is translated as CAISESGQGAGVEKLFF.

The chain joins TRBV2 to TRBJ2-7; D ambiguous. In germline, CDR1 is SNHLY, CDR2 FYNNEI. The CDR3 sequence is 13 residues long. Trimming took off 4 bases at V and 2 bases at J, with 9 bases between the two ends. This chain's CDR3 is CASSGSFAYEQYF. The DNA for the CDR3 is TGTGCCAGCAGTGGAAGCTTCGCCTACGAGCAGTACTTC. Full variable domain (outside the CDR3, taken from reference TRBV2 and TRBJ2-7): EPEVTQTPSHQVTQMGQEVILRCVPISNHLYFYWYRQILGQKVEFLVSFYNNEISEKSEIFDDQFSVERPDGSNFTLKIRSTKLEDSAMYFCASSGSFAYEQYFGPGTRLTVT.

The chain recombines TRBV11-2 with TRBJ1-1; TRBD1 aligns across 12 bases. Germline V CDR1 and CDR2: SGHAT, FQNNGV. CDR3 length: 16 residues. J gave up 4 bases and V 5 bases, and 8 bases lay outside the gene matches. The chain's CDR3 is CASSRGTGGSGTEAFF. The DNA for the CDR3 is TGTGCCAGCAGCCGGGGGACAGGGGGCTCGGGCACTGAAGCTTTCTTT.

The gene calls are TRBV5-1 and TRBJ2-3, with TRBD2 matching 14 bases. V was clipped by 4 bases and J by 4 bases; unmatched bases: 8. The length of the CDR3 is 17 residues. Germline V gene data show CDR1 as SGHRS and CDR2 as YFSETQ. The CDR3 sequence: CASSVRTSGGPPDTQYF. Written as DNA, the CDR3 is TGCGCCAGCAGCGTCCGGACTAGCGGGGGGCCTCCAGATACGCAGTATTTT.

J is TRBJ2-3 and V is TRBV7-8, with TRBD1 matching over 7 bases. V lost 3 bases, J lost 4 bases, and 1 base stayed unmatched. The germline V gene encodes CDR1 SGHVS and CDR2 FQNEAQ. This CDR3 contains 13 residues. The CDR3 bases are TGTGCCAGCAGCTTGGGACAGTCAGATACGCAGTATTTT. This gives the protein CASSLGQSDTQYF.